This T cell receptor (beta chain) was observed in a study of blood T cell repertoires in COVID-19. Study summary: From the United States, Italy and Spain came samples of acute and convalescent COVID-19. T cells, B-cell-depleted T cells, or PBMCs provided the cDNA or gDNA that served as material.

Using immunoSEQ multiplex PCR, the repertoire was profiled, and TCRdb retains in-frame clones only, with some absent. The table lists approximately 73,000 clones, roughly 77% of them singletons. V was shortened by 3 bases and J by 13 bases, with 16 bases between the two germline ends. The CDR3 runs to 13 residues. Germline-derived CDR1 and CDR2 are SGHTA and FQGNSA. Source material: peripheral blood. The receptor was isolated from an older woman with acute or convalescent COVID-19. The chain combines TRBV7-2 with TRBJ2-1; D perhaps matches TRBD1 (6 bases). The CDR3 DNA reads as TGTGCCAGCAGCTTGGAGACAGGCCGACTTCAGTTCTTC. This sequence encodes CASSLETGRLQFF. The full variable domain, completed using reference TRBV7-2 and TRBJ2-1, is GAGVSQSPSNKVTEKGKDVELRCDPISGHTALYWYRQSLGQGLEFLIYFQGNSAPDKSGLPSDRFSAERTGGSVSTLTIQRTQQEDSAVYLCASSLETGRLQFFGPGTRLTVL.